The T cell receptor (beta chain) described here comes from a study of blood T cell repertoires in COVID-19. Study-wide background: Acute and convalescent COVID-19 samples came from the United States, Italy and Spain. Sources were T cells, B-cell-depleted T cells, or PBMCs; the material itself was cDNA or gDNA.

CDR1 is SGHVS and CDR2 is FQNEAQ in the germline V gene. With V trimmed by 6 bases and J by 9 bases, 10 bases remained unmatched. This CDR3 is built from 14 residues. Some clones are missing from TCRdb's copy, which holds only in-frame ones; the method was immunoSEQ multiplex PCR. The sample includes some 80,000 clones, around 80% of them seen just once. The sample consisted of peripheral blood. This TCR was sampled from a woman aged 45-59 years with acute or convalescent COVID-19. J is TRBJ2-1 and V is TRBV7-8; 8 nucleotides align to TRBD2. In DNA, the CDR3 is TGTGCCAGCAGTGGCCAGGGACTAGTGTTTGAGCAGTTCTTC. Its translation: CASSGQGLVFEQFF.